These T cell receptor beta chains were read from a single sample in a study of early T cells in non-severe SARS-CoV-2 infection. TCRdb reprocessed the 5' RACE reads via MiXCR and lists one record per CDR3 protein. Of 30,000 or so distinct CDR3 sequences listed, around 7% are singletons. The sample was whole blood. Receptors were obtained from an adult who was a healthcare worker with PCR-confirmed SARS-CoV-2 infection or an uninfected control (not recorded which). Both conserved end residues are part of each CDR3. Fields, in order: J gene, D gene, V gene, clone size, CDR3 DNA, CDR3 protein. The D gene is left open where the match is weak. Clone size is given for some rows only: seen once, a few or many times, or a class if the clone is expanded.

j_gene: TRBJ2-7; d_gene: -; v_gene: TRBV15; abundance: -; CDR3nt: TGTGCCACCAGCAGAGAGGGGGGGGCGAGGAGCTCCTACGAGCAGTACTTC; CDR3aa: CATSREGGARSSYEQYF
j_gene: TRBJ2-7; d_gene: -; v_gene: TRBV11-2; abundance: -; CDR3nt: TGTGCCAGCAGCTTAGGATACTCATCCTACGAGCAGTACTTC; CDR3aa: CASSLGYSSYEQYF
j_gene: TRBJ1-5; d_gene: -; v_gene: TRBV20-1; abundance: many; CDR3nt: TGCAGTGCCAGAAAGGGAGGCACGGACGATCAGCCCCAGCATTTT; CDR3aa: CSARKGGTDDQPQHF
j_gene: TRBJ1-1; d_gene: -; v_gene: TRBV7-9; abundance: many; CDR3nt: TGTGCCAGCAGCCAAGGCGGGCCTGGGCAAGCTTTCTTT; CDR3aa: CASSQGGPGQAFF
j_gene: TRBJ2-7; d_gene: TRBD1; v_gene: TRBV7-6; abundance: -; CDR3nt: TGTGCCAGCAGCCACATCCGGGACAGGGCCTACGAGCAGTACTTC; CDR3aa: CASSHIRDRAYEQYF
j_gene: TRBJ2-5; d_gene: -; v_gene: TRBV14; abundance: many; CDR3nt: TGTGCCAGCAGCCAGATTGCGGGACCGTACCAAGAGACCCAGTACTTC; CDR3aa: CASSQIAGPYQETQYF
j_gene: TRBJ2-7; d_gene: TRBD2; v_gene: TRBV9; abundance: many; CDR3nt: TGTGCCAGCAGCGTAGGGCAGGAGGGGACTAGTTGGCAGTACTTC; CDR3aa: CASSVGQEGTSWQYF
j_gene: TRBJ2-4; d_gene: -; v_gene: TRBV6-1; abundance: many; CDR3nt: TGTGCCAGCAGTGCCCGAGGAGAAAACATTCAGTACTTC; CDR3aa: CASSARGENIQYF
j_gene: TRBJ1-5; d_gene: -; v_gene: TRBV19; abundance: -; CDR3nt: TGTGCCAGTAGGCCCGGTGTAGGCCTCAATCAGCCCCAGCATTTT; CDR3aa: CASRPGVGLNQPQHF
j_gene: TRBJ2-6; d_gene: -; v_gene: TRBV9; abundance: -; CDR3nt: TGTGCCAGCAGCGTAGGGCAATTATCTGGGGCCAACGTCCTGACTTTC; CDR3aa: CASSVGQLSGANVLTF
j_gene: TRBJ1-2; d_gene: -; v_gene: TRBV9; abundance: few; CDR3nt: TGTGCCAGCAGCCCTCCTGGGCCCCGCTATGGGGTCACCTTC; CDR3aa: CASSPPGPRYGVTF
j_gene: TRBJ2-3; d_gene: -; v_gene: TRBV12-3/TRBV12-4; abundance: many; CDR3nt: TGTGCCAGCACCCTGGGCGATACGCAGTATTTT; CDR3aa: CASTLGDTQYF
j_gene: TRBJ1-5; d_gene: -; v_gene: TRBV7-9; abundance: few; CDR3nt: TGTGCCAGCAGCTTAGGAGGGAAGGAGCAGCCCCAGCATTTT; CDR3aa: CASSLGGKEQPQHF
j_gene: TRBJ2-7; d_gene: -; v_gene: TRBV2; abundance: -; CDR3nt: TGTGCCAGCAGCACAGGGTCGTACGAGCAGTACTTC; CDR3aa: CASSTGSYEQYF
j_gene: TRBJ2-1; d_gene: -; v_gene: TRBV28; abundance: -; CDR3nt: TGTGCCAGCAGTTTAAGGGGAGCGGTTAACTCCTACAATGAGCAGTTCTTC; CDR3aa: CASSLRGAVNSYNEQFF
j_gene: TRBJ2-1; d_gene: TRBD2; v_gene: TRBV11-1; abundance: many; CDR3nt: TGTGCCAGCACCCTTCATAGACTAGCGGGACCCAATGAGCAGTTCTTC; CDR3aa: CASTLHRLAGPNEQFF
j_gene: TRBJ1-2; d_gene: -; v_gene: TRBV7-7; abundance: few; CDR3nt: TGTGCTAGCAGCCCTATTTCTGACAACTATGGCTACACCTTC; CDR3aa: CASSPISDNYGYTF
j_gene: TRBJ2-3; d_gene: TRBD2; v_gene: TRBV5-8; abundance: many; CDR3nt: TGTGCCAGCAGCTTGTTGGTAGCGGGAGACTCCGGAACAGATACGCAGTATTTT; CDR3aa: CASSLLVAGDSGTDTQYF
j_gene: TRBJ2-4; d_gene: -; v_gene: TRBV20-1; abundance: many; CDR3nt: TGCAGTGCTAGAAGGTCGGGGGCGGAGGCCAAAAACATTCAGTACTTC; CDR3aa: CSARRSGAEAKNIQYF
j_gene: TRBJ1-1; d_gene: TRBD1; v_gene: TRBV7-9; abundance: few; CDR3nt: TGTGCCAGCAGTTCCGGGACAGGGCACACTGAAGCTTTCTTT; CDR3aa: CASSSGTGHTEAFF
j_gene: TRBJ2-3; d_gene: -; v_gene: TRBV20-1; abundance: few; CDR3nt: TGCAGTGCTAGAGTAATCGCGGGCACACCGACAGATACGCAGTATTTT; CDR3aa: CSARVIAGTPTDTQYF
j_gene: TRBJ1-5; d_gene: -; v_gene: TRBV7-2; abundance: -; CDR3nt: TGTGCCAGCAGCTTTACAGGCAATCAGCCCCAGCATTTT; CDR3aa: CASSFTGNQPQHF
j_gene: TRBJ2-7; d_gene: TRBD1; v_gene: TRBV10-3; abundance: -; CDR3nt: TGTGCCATCGGGGGTCAGGGGGCCCTTCCCGAGCAGTACTTC; CDR3aa: CAIGGQGALPEQYF
j_gene: TRBJ1-6; d_gene: -; v_gene: TRBV6-4; abundance: many; CDR3nt: TGTGCCAGCAGTGACTCGGATAATTCACCCCTCCACTTT; CDR3aa: CASSDSDNSPLHF
j_gene: TRBJ1-1; d_gene: TRBD1; v_gene: TRBV29-1; abundance: many; CDR3nt: TGCAGCGTTGACTCTACAGGGGTGAACACTGAAGCTTTCTTT; CDR3aa: CSVDSTGVNTEAFF
j_gene: TRBJ1-4; d_gene: -; v_gene: TRBV2; abundance: few; CDR3nt: TGTGCCAGCAGTGATTCCCGGGGGGTAGAGGAAAAACTGTTTTTT; CDR3aa: CASSDSRGVEEKLFF
j_gene: TRBJ2-1; d_gene: TRBD2; v_gene: TRBV12-3/TRBV12-4; abundance: many; CDR3nt: TGTGCCAGCAGTCGCTCTTCAGCGGGAAGGAACAATGAGCAGTTCTTC; CDR3aa: CASSRSSAGRNNEQFF
j_gene: TRBJ2-2; d_gene: -; v_gene: TRBV28; abundance: -; CDR3nt: TGTGCCAGCAGTTTCGAGGGGCCCCGTCCCGGGGAGCTGTTTTTT; CDR3aa: CASSFEGPRPGELFF
j_gene: TRBJ2-5; d_gene: TRBD2; v_gene: TRBV12-3/TRBV12-4; abundance: many; CDR3nt: TGTGCCAGCAGATGGACTAGCGGGATTCAAGAGACCCAGTACTTC; CDR3aa: CASRWTSGIQETQYF
j_gene: TRBJ2-2; d_gene: -; v_gene: TRBV5-1; abundance: many; CDR3nt: TGCGCCAGCAGCTTAGGGCGGATGAACACCGGGGAGCTGTTTTTT; CDR3aa: CASSLGRMNTGELFF
j_gene: TRBJ2-2; d_gene: -; v_gene: TRBV10-3; abundance: many; CDR3nt: TGTGCCATCCAGAGCCGATACACCGGGGAGCTGTTTTTT; CDR3aa: CAIQSRYTGELFF
j_gene: TRBJ2-5; d_gene: TRBD2; v_gene: TRBV20-1; abundance: few; CDR3nt: TGCAGTGCTAGAGATGAATGGGGTAGCGGGAGACAGACCCAGTACTTC; CDR3aa: CSARDEWGSGRQTQYF
j_gene: TRBJ2-7; d_gene: -; v_gene: TRBV28; abundance: -; CDR3nt: TGTGCCAGCAGGAGACGGACGAACGCCTACGAGCAGTACTTC; CDR3aa: CASRRRTNAYEQYF
j_gene: TRBJ2-7; d_gene: -; v_gene: TRBV29-1; abundance: few; CDR3nt: TGCAGCGTCCGGTTATCGGGGTACGAGCAGTACTTC; CDR3aa: CSVRLSGYEQYF
j_gene: TRBJ2-1; d_gene: TRBD2; v_gene: TRBV7-9; abundance: few; CDR3nt: TGTGCCAGCAGTCGCGGGGCGGGAGTAGAGCAGTTCTTC; CDR3aa: CASSRGAGVEQFF
j_gene: TRBJ1-2; d_gene: TRBD1; v_gene: TRBV6-5; abundance: few; CDR3nt: TGTGCCAGCGGGGAGAGCAGAGGACAGGGTTATGGCTACACCTTC; CDR3aa: CASGESRGQGYGYTF
j_gene: TRBJ2-2; d_gene: -; v_gene: TRBV24-1; abundance: few; CDR3nt: TGTGCCACCAGTGGACAGCCGAACACCGGGGAGCTGTTTTTT; CDR3aa: CATSGQPNTGELFF
j_gene: TRBJ2-7; d_gene: -; v_gene: TRBV9; abundance: -; CDR3nt: TGTGCCAGCAGCGTAGGTTATGGGGCGTACGAGCAGTACTTC; CDR3aa: CASSVGYGAYEQYF
j_gene: TRBJ2-5; d_gene: -; v_gene: TRBV27; abundance: few; CDR3nt: TGTGCCAGCAGTAAAGGCCTACCCCCCGGGACCCAGTACTTC; CDR3aa: CASSKGLPPGTQYF
j_gene: TRBJ1-6; d_gene: TRBD1; v_gene: TRBV6-1; abundance: many; CDR3nt: TGTGCCAGCAGTGTCGGTACAGGGGGTGATTCACCCCTCCACTTT; CDR3aa: CASSVGTGGDSPLHF
j_gene: TRBJ2-5; d_gene: -; v_gene: TRBV7-8; abundance: -; CDR3nt: TGTGCCAGCAGCCCCCTCACGGGGGCAGAGACCCAGTACTTC; CDR3aa: CASSPLTGAETQYF
j_gene: TRBJ1-2; d_gene: -; v_gene: TRBV30; abundance: once; CDR3nt: TGTGCCTGGAGTGTACTGGGGGGATATGGCTACACCTTC; CDR3aa: CAWSVLGGYGYTF